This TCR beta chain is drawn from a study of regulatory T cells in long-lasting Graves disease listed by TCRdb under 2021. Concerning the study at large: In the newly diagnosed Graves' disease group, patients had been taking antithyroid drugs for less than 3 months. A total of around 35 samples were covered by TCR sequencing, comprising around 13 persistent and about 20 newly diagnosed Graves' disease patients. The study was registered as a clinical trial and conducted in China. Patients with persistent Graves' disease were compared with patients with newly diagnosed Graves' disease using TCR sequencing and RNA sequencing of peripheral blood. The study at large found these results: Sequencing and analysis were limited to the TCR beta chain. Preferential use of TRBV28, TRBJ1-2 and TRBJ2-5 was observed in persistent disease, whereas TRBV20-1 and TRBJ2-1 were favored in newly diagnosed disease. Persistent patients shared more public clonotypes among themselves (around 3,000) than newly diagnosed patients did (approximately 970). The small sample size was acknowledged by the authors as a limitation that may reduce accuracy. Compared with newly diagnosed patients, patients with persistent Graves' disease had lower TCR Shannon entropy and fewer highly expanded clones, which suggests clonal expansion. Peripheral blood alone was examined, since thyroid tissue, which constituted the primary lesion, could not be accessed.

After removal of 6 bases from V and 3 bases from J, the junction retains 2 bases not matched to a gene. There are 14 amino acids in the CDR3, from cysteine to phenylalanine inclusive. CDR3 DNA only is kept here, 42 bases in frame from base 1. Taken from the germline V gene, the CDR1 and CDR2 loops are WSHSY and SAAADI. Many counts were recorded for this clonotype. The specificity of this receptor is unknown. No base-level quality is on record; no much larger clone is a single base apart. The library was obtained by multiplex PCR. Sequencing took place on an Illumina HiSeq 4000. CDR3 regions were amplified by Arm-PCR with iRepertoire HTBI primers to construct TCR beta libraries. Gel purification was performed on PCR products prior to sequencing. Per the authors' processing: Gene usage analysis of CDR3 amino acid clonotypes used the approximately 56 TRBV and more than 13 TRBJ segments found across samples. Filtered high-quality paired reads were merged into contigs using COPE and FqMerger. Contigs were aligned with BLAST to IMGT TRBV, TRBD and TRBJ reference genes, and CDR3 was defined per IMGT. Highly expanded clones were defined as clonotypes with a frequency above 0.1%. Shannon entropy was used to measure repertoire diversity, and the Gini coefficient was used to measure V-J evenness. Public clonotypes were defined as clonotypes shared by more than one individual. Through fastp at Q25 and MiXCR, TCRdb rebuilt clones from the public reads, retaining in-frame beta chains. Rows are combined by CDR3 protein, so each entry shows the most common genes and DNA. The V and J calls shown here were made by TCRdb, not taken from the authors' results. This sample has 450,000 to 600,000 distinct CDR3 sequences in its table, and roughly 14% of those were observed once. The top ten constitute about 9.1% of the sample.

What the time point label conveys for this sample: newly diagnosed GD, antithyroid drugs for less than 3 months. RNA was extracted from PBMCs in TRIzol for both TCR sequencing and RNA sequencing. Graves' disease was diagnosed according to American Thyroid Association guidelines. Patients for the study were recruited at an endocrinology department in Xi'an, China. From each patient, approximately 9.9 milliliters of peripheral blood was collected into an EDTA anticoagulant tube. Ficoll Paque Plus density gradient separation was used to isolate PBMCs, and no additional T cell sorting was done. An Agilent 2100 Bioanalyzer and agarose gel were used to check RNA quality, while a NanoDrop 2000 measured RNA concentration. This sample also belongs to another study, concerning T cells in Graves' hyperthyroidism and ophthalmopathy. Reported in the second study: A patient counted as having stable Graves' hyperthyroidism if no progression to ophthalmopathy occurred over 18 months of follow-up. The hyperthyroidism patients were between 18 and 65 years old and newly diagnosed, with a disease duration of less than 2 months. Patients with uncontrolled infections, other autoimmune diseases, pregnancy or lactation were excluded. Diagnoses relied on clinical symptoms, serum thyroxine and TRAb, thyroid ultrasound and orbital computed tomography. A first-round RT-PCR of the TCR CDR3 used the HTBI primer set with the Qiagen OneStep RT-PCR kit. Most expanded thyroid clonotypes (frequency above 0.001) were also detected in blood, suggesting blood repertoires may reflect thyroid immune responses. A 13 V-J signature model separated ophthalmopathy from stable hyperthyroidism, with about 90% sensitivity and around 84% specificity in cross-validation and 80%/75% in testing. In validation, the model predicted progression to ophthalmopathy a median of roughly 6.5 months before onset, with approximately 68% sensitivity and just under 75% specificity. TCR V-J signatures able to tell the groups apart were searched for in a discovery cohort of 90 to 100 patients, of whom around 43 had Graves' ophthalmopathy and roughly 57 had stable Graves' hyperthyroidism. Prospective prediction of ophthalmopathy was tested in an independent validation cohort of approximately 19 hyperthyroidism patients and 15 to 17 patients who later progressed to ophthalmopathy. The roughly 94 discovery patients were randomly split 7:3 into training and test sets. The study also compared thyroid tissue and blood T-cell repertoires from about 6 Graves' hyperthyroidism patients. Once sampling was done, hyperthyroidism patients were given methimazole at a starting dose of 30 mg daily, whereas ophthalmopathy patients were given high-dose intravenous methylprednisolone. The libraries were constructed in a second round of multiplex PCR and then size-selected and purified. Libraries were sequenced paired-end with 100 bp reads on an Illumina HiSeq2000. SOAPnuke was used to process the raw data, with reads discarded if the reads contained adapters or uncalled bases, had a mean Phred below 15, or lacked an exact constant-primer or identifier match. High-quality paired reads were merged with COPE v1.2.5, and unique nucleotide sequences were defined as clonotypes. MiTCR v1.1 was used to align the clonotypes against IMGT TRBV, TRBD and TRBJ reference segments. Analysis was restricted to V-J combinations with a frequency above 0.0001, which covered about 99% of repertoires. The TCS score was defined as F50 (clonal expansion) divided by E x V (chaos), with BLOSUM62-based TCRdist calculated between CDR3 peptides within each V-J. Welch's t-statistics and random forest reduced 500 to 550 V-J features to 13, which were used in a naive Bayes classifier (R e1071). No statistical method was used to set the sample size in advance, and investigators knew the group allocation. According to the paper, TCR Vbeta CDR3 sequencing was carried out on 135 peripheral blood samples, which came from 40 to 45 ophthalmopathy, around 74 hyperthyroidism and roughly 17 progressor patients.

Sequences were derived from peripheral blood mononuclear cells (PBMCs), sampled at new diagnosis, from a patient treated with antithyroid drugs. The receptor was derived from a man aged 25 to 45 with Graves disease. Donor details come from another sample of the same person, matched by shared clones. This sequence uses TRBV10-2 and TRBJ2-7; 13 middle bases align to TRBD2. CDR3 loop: CASRLAGGLYEQYF. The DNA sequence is TGCGCCAGCAGACTAGCGGGAGGGCTCTACGAGCAGTACTTC.